This TCR beta chain was found in a study of T cells in Graves' hyperthyroidism and ophthalmopathy. Study outcomes and limitations: Expanded thyroid clonotypes (above 0.001) were mostly also found in blood.

This clonotype was detected ten times or more. Its antigen remains unknown. Trimming took 6 bases from V and 1 from J; bases not matched to a gene: 4. CDR3 length: 14 amino acids. Germline V gene data show CDR1 as MNHNS and CDR2 as SASEGT. Template material for amplifying TCR beta CDR3 regions consisted of RNA transcripts. The primer set for the first-round RT-PCR of the TCR CDR3 was HTBI. TCRdb ran MiXCR on the multiplex PCR reads and lists one entry per CDR3 protein. The sample yields more than 300,000 distinct CDR3 sequences, less than 20% seen once. Material: blood. The chain employs TRBV6-1 and TRBJ1-1, with TRBD1 matching over 8 bases. The receptor comes from a man aged 18 to 29 with Graves' ophthalmopathy. This CDR3 is CASRSTGANTEAFF. The DNA of the CDR3 is TGTGCCAGCAGGTCGACAGGGGCGAACACTGAAGCTTTCTTT.